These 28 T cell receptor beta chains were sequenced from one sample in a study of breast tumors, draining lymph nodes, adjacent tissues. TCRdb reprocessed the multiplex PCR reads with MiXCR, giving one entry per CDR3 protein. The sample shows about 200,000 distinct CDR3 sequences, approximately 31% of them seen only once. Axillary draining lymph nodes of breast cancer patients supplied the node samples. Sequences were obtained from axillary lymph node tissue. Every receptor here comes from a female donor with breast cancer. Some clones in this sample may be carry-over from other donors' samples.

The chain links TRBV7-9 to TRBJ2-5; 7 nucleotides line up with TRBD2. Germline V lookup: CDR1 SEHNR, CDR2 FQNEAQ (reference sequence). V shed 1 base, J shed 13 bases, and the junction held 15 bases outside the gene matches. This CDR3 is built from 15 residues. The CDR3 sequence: CASSLGRGSDEKLYF. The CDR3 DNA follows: TGTGCCAGCAGCTTAGGGCGGGGGTCAGATGAAAAACTGTACTTC.

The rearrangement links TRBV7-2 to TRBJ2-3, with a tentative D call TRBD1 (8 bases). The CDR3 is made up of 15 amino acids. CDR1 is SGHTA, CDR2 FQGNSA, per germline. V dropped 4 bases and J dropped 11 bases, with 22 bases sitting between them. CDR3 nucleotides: TGTGCCAGCAGCTCGGGGGGCAGGGGGCTTTATGAGCAGTATTTT. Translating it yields CASSSGGRGLYEQYF.

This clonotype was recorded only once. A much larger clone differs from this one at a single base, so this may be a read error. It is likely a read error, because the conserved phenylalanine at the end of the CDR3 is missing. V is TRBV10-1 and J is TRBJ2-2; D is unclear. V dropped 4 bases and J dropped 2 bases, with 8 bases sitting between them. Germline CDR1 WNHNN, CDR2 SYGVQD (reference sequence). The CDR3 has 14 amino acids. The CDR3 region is CASSGTSNTGELFL. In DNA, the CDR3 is TGCGCCAGCAGTGGGACCAGCAACACCGGGGAGCTGTTTCTT.

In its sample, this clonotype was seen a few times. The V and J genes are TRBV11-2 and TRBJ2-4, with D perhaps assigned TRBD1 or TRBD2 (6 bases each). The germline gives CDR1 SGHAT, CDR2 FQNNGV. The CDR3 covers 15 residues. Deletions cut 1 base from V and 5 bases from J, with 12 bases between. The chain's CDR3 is CASSLGGAGENIQYF. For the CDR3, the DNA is TGTGCCAGCAGCTTAGGGGGGGCCGGAGAAAACATTCAGTACTTC.

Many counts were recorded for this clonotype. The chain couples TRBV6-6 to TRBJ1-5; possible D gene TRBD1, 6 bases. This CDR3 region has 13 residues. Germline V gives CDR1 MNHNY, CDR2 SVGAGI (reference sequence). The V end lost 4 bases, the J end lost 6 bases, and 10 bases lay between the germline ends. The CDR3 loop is CASSSGAGQPQHF. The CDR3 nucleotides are TGTGCCAGCAGTTCGGGGGCGGGTCAGCCCCAGCATTTT.

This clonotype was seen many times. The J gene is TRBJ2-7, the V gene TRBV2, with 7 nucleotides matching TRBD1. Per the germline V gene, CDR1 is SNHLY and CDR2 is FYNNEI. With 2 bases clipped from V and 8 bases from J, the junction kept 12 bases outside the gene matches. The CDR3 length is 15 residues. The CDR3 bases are TGTGCCAGCAGTGAAATAGTGGGACAGAAGGTCCAGCAGTACTTC. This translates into CASSEIVGQKVQQYF.

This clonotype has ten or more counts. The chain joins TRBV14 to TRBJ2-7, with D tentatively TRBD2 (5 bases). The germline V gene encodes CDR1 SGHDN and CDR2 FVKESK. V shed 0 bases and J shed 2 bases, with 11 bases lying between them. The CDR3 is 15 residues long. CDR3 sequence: CASSQEAVSTYEQYF. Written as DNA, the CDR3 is TGTGCCAGCAGCCAAGAAGCGGTTTCTACCTACGAGCAGTACTTC.

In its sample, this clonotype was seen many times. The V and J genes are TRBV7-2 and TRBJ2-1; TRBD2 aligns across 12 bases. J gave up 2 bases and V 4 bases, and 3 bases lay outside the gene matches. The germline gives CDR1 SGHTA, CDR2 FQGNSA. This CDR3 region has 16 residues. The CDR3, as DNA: TGTGCCAGCAGCTCCAGACTAGCGGGAGCCTACAATGAGCAGTTCTTC. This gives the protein CASSSRLAGAYNEQFF.

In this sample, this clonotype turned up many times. CDR3 residues: CASSWTTRTGELFF. CDR3 DNA sequence: TGTGCCAGCAGCTGGACTACCCGCACCGGGGAGCTGTTTTTT. The chain has TRBV6-6 and TRBJ2-2; D is perhaps TRBD2 (6 bases). V lost 6 bases, J lost 4 bases, and 12 bases lay in between. Germline V gene sequence: CDR1 MNHNY, CDR2 SVGAGI (reference sequence). The CDR3 length is 14 residues.

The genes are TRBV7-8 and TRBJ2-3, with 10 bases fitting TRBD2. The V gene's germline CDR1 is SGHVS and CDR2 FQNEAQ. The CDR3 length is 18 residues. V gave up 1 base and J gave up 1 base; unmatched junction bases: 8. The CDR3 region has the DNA TGTGCCAGCAGCTTAGAGGCTAGCGGGGGCACCCGCACAGATACGCAGTATTTT. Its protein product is CASSLEASGGTRTDTQYF.

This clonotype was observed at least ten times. The CDR3 sequence: CSARRQGGATNEKLFF. CDR3 DNA: TGCAGTGCTAGACGACAGGGTGGTGCAACTAATGAAAAACTGTTTTTT. The chain carries TRBV20-1 and TRBJ1-4; 7 bases fit TRBD1. The length of the CDR3 is 16 residues. Germline V lookup: CDR1 DFQATT, CDR2 SNEGSKA (reference sequence). The V and J ends lost 2 bases and 0 bases, in that order; junction bases with no gene match: 6.

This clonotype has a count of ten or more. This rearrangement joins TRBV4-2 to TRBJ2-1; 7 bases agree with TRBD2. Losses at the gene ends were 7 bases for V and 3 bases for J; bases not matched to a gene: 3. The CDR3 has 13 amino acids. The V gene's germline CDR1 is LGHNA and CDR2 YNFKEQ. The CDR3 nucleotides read TGTGCCAGCACCGGGACTAACTACAATGAGCAGTTCTTC. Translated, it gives CASTGTNYNEQFF.

CDR3 in amino acids: CASSDDRFPSNQPQHF. CDR3 in DNA: TGTGCCAGCAGTGACGACAGGTTCCCTAGCAATCAGCCCCAGCATTTT. The chain couples TRBV6-1 to TRBJ1-5; a possible D gene is TRBD1 (6 bases). Trimming cost V 3 bases and J 0 bases, with 12 bases left between them. The CDR3 consists of 16 residues. Germline V CDR1 and CDR2: MNHNS, SASEGT.

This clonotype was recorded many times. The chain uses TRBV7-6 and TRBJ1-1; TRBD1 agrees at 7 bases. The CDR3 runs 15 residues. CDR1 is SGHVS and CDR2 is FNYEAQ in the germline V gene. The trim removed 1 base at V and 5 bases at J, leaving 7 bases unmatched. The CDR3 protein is CASSLGVGGLTEAFF. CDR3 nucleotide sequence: TGTGCCAGCAGCTTAGGGGTAGGGGGCCTTACTGAAGCTTTCTTT.

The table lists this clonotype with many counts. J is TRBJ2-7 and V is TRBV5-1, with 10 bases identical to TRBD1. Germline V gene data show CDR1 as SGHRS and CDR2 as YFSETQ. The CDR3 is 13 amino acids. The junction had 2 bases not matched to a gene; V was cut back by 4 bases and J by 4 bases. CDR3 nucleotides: TGCGCCAGCAGCCGGGACAGGGGATACGAGCAGTACTTC. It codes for CASSRDRGYEQYF.

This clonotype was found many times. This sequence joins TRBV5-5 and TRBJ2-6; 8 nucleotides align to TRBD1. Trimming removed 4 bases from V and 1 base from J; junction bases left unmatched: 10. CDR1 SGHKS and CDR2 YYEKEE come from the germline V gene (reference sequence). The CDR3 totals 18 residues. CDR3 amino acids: CASSAFPGGHSGANVLTF. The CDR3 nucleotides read TGTGCCAGCAGCGCCTTTCCAGGGGGCCATTCTGGGGCCAACGTCCTGACTTTC.

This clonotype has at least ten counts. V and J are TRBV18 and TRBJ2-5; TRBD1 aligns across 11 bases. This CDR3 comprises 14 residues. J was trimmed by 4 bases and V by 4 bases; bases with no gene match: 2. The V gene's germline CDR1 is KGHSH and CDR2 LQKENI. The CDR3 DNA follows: TGTGCCAGCTCACAGGACAGGGGGCTAGAGACCCAGTACTTC. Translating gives CASSQDRGLETQYF.

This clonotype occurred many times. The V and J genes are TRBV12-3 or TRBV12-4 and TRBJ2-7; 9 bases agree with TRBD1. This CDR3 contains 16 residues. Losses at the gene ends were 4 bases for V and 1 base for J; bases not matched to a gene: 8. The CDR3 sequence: CASSSQGGTGSYEQYF. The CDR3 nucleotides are TGTGCCAGCAGTTCACAAGGAGGGACAGGGTCCTACGAGCAGTACTTC.

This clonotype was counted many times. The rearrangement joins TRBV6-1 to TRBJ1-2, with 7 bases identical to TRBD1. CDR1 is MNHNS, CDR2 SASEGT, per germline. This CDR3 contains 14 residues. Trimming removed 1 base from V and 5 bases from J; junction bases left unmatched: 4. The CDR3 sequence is CASSEGPGGYGYTF. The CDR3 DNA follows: TGTGCCAGCAGTGAAGGTCCAGGGGGATATGGCTACACCTTC.

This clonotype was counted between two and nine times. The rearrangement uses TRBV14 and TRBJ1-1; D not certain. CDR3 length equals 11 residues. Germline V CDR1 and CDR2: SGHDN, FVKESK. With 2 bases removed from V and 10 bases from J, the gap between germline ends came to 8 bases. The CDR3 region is CASSQQSVAFF. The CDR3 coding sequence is TGTGCCAGCAGCCAACAAAGTGTAGCTTTCTTT.

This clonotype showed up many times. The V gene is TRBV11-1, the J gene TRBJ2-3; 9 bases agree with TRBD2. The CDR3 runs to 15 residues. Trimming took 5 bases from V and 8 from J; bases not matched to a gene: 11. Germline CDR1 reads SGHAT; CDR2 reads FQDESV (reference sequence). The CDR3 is CASSRDNSGGGTQYF. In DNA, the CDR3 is TGTGCCAGCAGCAGAGACAATAGCGGGGGAGGTACGCAGTATTTT. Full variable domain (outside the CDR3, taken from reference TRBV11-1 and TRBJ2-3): EAEVAQSPRYKITEKSQAVAFWCDPISGHATLYWYRQILGQGPELLVQFQDESVVDDSQLPKDRFSAERLKGVDSTLKIQPAELGDSAMYLCASSRDNSGGGTQYFGPGTRLTVL.

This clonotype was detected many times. CDR3 DNA sequence: TGCAGTGCCAGGGGTAGCGGGGGGGCCCTCCAACTACACAATGAGCAGTTCTTC. It yields the protein CSARGSGGALQLHNEQFF. V is TRBV20-1 and J is TRBJ2-1, with TRBD2 identical over 11 bases. This CDR3 is built from 18 residues. Germline CDR1 reads DFQATT; CDR2 reads SNEGSKA (reference sequence). After removal of 6 bases from V and 5 bases from J, the junction contained 18 bases not matched to a gene.

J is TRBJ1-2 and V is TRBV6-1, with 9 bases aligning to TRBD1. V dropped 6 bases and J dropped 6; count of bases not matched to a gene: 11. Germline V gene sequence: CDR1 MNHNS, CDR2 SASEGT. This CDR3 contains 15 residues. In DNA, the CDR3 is TGTGCCAGCAGCCCTGGGACAGGGAATGTAGATGGCTACACCTTC. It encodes CASSPGTGNVDGYTF.

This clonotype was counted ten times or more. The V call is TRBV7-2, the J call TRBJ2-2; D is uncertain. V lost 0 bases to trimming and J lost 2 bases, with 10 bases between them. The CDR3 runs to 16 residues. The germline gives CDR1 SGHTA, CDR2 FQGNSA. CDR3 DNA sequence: TGTGCCAGCAGCTTAGCCCTAAGACCTAACACCGGGGAGCTGTTTTTT. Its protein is CASSLALRPNTGELFF.

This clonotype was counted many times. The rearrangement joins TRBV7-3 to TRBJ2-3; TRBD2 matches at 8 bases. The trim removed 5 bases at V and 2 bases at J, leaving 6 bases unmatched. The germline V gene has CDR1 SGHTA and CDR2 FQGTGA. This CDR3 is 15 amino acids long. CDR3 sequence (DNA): TGTGCCAGCAGCCTCGGGGGGGGCCACACAGATACGCAGTATTTT. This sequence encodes CASSLGGGHTDTQYF. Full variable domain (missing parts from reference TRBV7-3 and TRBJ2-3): GAGVSQTPSNKVTEKGKYVELRCDPISGHTALYWYRQSLGQGPEFLIYFQGTGAADDSGLPNDRFFAVRPEGSVSTLKIQRTERGDSAVYLCASSLGGGHTDTQYFGPGTRLTVL.

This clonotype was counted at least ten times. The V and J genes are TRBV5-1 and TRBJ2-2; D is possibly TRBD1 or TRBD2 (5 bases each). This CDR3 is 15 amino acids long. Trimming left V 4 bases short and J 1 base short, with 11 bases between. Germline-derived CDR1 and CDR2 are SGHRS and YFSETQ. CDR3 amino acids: CASSQGPKNTGELFF. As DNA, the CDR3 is TGCGCCAGCAGCCAGGGACCTAAGAACACCGGGGAGCTGTTTTTT.

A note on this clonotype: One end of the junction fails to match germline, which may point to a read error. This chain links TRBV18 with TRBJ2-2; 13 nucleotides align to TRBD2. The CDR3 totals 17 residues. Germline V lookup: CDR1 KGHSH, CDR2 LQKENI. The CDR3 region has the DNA TGTGCCAGCTCGCCACCGAGACTAGCGGGGGGAACCGGGGAGCTGTTTTTT. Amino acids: CASSPPRLAGGTGELFF.

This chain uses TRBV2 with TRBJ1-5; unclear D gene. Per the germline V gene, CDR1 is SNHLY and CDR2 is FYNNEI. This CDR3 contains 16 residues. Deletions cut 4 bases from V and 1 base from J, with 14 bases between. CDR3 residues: CASSVTVALSNQPQHF. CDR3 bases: TGTGCCAGCAGTGTGACCGTGGCGCTGAGCAATCAGCCCCAGCATTTT.